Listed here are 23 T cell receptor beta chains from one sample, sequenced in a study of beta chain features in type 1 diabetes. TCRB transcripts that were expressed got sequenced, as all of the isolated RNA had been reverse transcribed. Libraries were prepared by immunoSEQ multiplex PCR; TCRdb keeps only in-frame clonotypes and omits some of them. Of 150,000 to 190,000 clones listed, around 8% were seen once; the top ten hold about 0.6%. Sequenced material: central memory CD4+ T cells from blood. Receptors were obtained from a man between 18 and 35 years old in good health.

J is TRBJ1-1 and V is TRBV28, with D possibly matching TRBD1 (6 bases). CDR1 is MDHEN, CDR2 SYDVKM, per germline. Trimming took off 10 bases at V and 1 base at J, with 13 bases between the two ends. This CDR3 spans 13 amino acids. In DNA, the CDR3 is TGTGCCATACTGGACAGAAAGAACACTGAAGCTTTCTTT. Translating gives CAILDRKNTEAFF. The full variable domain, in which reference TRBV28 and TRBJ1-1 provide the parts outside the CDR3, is DVKVTQSSRYLVKRTGEKVFLECVQDMDHENMFWYRQDPGLGLRLIYFSYDVKMKEKGDIPEGYSVSREKKERFSLILESASTNQTSMYLCAILDRKNTEAFFGQGTRLTVV.

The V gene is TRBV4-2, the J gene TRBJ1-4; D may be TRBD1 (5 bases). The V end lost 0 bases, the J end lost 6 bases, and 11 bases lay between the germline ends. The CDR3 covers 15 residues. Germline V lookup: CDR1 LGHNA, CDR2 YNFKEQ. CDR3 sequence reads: CASSQDGGGDEKLFF. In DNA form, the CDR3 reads TGTGCCAGCAGCCAAGATGGGGGGGGAGATGAAAAACTGTTTTTT.

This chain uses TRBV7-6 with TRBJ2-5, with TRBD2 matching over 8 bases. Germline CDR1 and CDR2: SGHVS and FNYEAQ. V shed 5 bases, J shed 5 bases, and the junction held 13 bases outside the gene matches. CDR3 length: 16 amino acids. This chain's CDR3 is CASSRGTGGPEETQYF. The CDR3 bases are TGTGCCAGCAGCCGTGGAACGGGAGGGCCGGAGGAGACCCAGTACTTC.

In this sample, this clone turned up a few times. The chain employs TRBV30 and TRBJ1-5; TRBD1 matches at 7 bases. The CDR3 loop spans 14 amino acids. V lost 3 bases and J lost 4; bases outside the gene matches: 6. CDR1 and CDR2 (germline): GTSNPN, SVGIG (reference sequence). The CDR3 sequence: CAWRADRWNQPQHF. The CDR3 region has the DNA TGTGCCTGGAGGGCGGACAGGTGGAATCAGCCCCAGCATTTT.

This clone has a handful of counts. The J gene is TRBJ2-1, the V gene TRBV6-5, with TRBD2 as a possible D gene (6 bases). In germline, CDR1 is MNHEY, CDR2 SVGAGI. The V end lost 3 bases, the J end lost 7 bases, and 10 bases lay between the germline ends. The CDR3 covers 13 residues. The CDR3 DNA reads TGTGCCAGCAGTTATCTAGCGAGGAATGAGCAGTTCTTC. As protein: CASSYLARNEQFF.

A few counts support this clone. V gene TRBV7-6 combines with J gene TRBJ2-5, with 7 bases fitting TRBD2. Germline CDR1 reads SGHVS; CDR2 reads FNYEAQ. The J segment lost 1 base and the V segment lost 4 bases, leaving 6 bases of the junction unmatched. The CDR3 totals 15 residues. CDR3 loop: CASSSSGGFQETQYF. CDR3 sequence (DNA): TGTGCCAGCAGCTCCTCGGGGGGTTTCCAAGAGACCCAGTACTTC.

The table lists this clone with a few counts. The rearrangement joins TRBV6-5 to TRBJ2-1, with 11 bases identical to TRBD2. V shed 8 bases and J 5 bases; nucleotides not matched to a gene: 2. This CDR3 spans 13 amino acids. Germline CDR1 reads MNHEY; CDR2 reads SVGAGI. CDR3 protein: CASGTSGHNEQFF. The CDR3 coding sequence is TGTGCCAGCGGGACTAGCGGACACAATGAGCAGTTCTTC.

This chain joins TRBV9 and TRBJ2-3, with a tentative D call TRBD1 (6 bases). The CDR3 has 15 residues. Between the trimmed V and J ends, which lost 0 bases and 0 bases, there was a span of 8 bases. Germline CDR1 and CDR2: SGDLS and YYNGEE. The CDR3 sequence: CASSVDGGSTDTQYF. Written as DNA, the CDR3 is TGTGCCAGCAGCGTAGATGGGGGCAGCACAGATACGCAGTATTTT.

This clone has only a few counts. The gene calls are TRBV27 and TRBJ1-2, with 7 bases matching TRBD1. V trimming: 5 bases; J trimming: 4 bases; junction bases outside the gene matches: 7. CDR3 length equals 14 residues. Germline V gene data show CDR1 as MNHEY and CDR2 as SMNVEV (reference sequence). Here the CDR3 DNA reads TGTGCCAGCAGTCCGCGACAGGGTAGCTATGGCTACACCTTC. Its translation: CASSPRQGSYGYTF.

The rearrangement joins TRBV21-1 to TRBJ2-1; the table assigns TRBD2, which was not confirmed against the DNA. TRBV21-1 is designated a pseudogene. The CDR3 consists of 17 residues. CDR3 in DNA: TGTGCCAGCAGCAAAACAGGGCGGGCTAGCGGGCACCATCCTAAGTTCTTC. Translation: CASSKTGRASGHHPKFF.

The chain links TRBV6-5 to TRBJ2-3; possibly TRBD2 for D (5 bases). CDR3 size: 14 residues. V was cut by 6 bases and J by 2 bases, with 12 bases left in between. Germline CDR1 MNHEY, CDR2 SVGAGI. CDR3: CASSWERTTDTQYF. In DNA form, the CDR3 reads TGTGCCAGCAGCTGGGAGCGGACCACAGATACGCAGTATTTT.

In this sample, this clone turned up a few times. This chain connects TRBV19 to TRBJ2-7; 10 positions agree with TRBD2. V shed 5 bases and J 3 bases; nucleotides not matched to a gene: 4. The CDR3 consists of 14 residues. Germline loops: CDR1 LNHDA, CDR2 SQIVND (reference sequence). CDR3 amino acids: CASSPGTSDYEQYF. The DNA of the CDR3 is TGTGCCAGTAGTCCCGGGACTAGCGACTACGAGCAGTACTTC.

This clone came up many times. The CDR3: CATSASGYNEQFF. The CDR3 DNA follows: TGTGCCACCTCCGCGAGCGGGTACAATGAGCAGTTCTTC. The chain has TRBV30 and TRBJ2-1, with D possibly matching TRBD2 (6 bases). Germline values: CDR1 GTSNPN, CDR2 SVGIG (reference sequence). V dropped 8 bases and J dropped 4 bases, with 15 bases sitting between them. The CDR3 contains 13 residues.

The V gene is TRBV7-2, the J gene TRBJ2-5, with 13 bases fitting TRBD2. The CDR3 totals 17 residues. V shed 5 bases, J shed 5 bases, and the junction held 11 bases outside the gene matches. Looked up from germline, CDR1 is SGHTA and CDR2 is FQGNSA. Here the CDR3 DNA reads TGTGCCAGCAGCCCGGCCTTACTAGCGGGAGGGCGGGAGACCCAGTACTTC. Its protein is CASSPALLAGGRETQYF.

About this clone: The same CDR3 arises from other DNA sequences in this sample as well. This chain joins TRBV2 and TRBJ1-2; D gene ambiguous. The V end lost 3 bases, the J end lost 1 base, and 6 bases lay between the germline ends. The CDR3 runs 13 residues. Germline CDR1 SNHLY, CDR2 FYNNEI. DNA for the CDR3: TGTGCCAGCAGTGAGGCGGGTAACTATGGCTACACCTTC. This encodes CASSEAGNYGYTF. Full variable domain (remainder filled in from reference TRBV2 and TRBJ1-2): EPEVTQTPSHQVTQMGQEVILRCVPISNHLYFYWYRQILGQKVEFLVSFYNNEISEKSEIFDDQFSVERPDGSNFTLKIRSTKLEDSAMYFCASSEAGNYGYTFGSGTRLTVV.

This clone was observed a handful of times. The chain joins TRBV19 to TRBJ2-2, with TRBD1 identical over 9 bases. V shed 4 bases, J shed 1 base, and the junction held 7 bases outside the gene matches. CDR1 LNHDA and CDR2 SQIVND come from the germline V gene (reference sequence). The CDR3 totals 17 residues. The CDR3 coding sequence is TGTGCCAGTAGTACGGGGAACAGGGGGCGGAACACCGGGGAGCTGTTTTTT. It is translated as CASSTGNRGRNTGELFF.

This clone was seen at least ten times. In DNA, the CDR3 is TGCAGCGTTGAATGGGCAGGGGGCTGGTTTTTT. Protein: CSVEWAGGWFF. V and J are TRBV29-1 and TRBJ1-4; TRBD1 matches 8 bases. V shed 2 bases, J shed 16 bases, and the junction held 6 bases outside the gene matches. The length of the CDR3 is 11 residues. Per the germline V gene, CDR1 is SQVTM and CDR2 is ANQGSEA.

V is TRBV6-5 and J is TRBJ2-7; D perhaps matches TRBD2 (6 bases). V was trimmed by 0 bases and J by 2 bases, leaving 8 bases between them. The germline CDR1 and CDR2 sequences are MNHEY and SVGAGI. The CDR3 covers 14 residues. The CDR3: CASSYSRGPYEQYF. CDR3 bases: TGTGCCAGCAGTTACTCGCGGGGCCCCTACGAGCAGTACTTC.

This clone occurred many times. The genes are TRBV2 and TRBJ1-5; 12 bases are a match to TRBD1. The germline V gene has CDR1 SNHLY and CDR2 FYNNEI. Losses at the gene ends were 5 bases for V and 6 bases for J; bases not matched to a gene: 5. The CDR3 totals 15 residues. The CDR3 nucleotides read TGTGCCAGCAGTCCGGGACAGGGGGCTTTTCAGCCCCAGCATTTT. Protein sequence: CASSPGQGAFQPQHF.

The CDR3 is CASSQLGQRNTIYF. CDR3 DNA: TGTGCCAGCAGCCAATTGGGACAGCGAAACACCATATATTTT. V and J are TRBV7-6 and TRBJ1-3; 7 bases fit TRBD1. V was clipped by 5 bases and J by 5 bases; unmatched bases: 6. This CDR3 region has 14 residues. Germline V gives CDR1 SGHVS, CDR2 FNYEAQ.

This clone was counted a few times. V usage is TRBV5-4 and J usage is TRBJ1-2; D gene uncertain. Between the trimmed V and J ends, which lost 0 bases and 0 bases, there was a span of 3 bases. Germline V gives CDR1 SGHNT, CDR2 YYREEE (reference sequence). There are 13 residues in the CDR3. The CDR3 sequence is CASSLASNYGYTF. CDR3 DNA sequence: TGTGCCAGCAGCTTGGCTTCTAACTATGGCTACACCTTC.

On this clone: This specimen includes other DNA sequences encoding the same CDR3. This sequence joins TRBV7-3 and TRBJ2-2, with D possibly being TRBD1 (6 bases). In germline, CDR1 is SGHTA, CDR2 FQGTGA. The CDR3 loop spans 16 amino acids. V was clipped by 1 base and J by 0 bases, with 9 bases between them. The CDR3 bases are TGTGCCAGCAGCTTAATGGCAGGGGCGAACACCGGGGAGCTGTTTTTT. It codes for CASSLMAGANTGELFF.

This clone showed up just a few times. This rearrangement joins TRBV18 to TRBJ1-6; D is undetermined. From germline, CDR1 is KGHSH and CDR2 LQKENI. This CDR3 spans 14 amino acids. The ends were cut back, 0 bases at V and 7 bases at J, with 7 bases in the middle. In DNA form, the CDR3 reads TGTGCCAGCTCACCACCTGCGGGAAATTCACCCCTCCACTTT. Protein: CASSPPAGNSPLHF.